This entry describes one TCR beta chain. The antigen is undetermined. This entry is derived from a study of T cell clonotyping in hematopoietic cell transplantation. On the study more broadly: Pretransplant recipient samples were taken after cytoreduction. Study results and caveats: Graft donor and pretransplant recipient Inverse Simpson Index values predicted broader posttransplant TCR diversity. At the given depth, recipient repertoires were over 97% de novo clonotypes.

The CDR3 sequence is 15 residues long. Trimming shortened V by 0 bases and J by 8 bases, and 13 bases separated the two germline ends. Per the germline V gene, CDR1 is SEHNR and CDR2 is FQNEAQ (reference sequence). Time point here: recipient sample about 28 days before transplant, after cytoreduction. Blood collection times were about day -28 and days 30, 100, 180 posttransplant. Method: immunoSEQ multiplex PCR; TCRdb's copy keeps in-frame clones and lacks some. The sample carries under 20,000 clones, more than 75% recorded once. The chain is built from TRBV7-9 and TRBJ1-4; maybe TRBD1 (6 bases). The sequence was collected from a man aged 45-65 years with acute myeloid leukemia. Some clones in this sample may be carry-over from other donors' samples. This sample comprised peripheral blood mononuclear cells, obtained before stem cell transplant. The CDR3 DNA follows: TGTGCCAGCAGCTTAGCATCCGGGGGCCAGGAAAAACTGTTTTTT. It yields the protein CASSLASGGQEKLFF.